These 13 T cell receptor beta chains originate from one sample sequenced in a study of naive and memory T cell subsets. The SP2 primer and nested alpha and beta constant region primers amplified ligated cDNA in four rounds. From the 5' RACE reads, TCRdb called clonotypes with MiXCR, one entry per CDR3 protein. The data show 50,000 or so distinct CDR3 sequences, about 7% seen once. An oligonucleotide containing a UMI was ligated to the 3' end of TCR cDNA. Receptor source: a male donor in good health.

This clonotype was found many times. V is TRBV4-1 and J is TRBJ2-7, with TRBD1 matching 9 bases. This CDR3 comprises 16 residues. J was trimmed by 2 bases and V by 0 bases; bases with no gene match: 5. CDR1 and CDR2 (germline): MGHRA, YSYEKL. CDR3 in amino acids: CASSQDGDRVTYEQYF. The CDR3 bases are TGCGCCAGCAGCCAAGATGGGGACAGGGTAACCTACGAGCAGTACTTC.

The sample holds many counts of this clonotype. The chain couples TRBV14 to TRBJ2-5; D not resolved. The V end was cut by 4 bases, the J end by 3 bases, with 3 bases between. Germline-derived CDR1 and CDR2 are SGHDN and FVKESK. The CDR3 is made up of 11 amino acids. The CDR3 nucleotides read TGTGCCAGCAGCCTTAAAGAGACCCAGTACTTC. It is translated as CASSLKETQYF.

The chain recombines TRBV5-1 with TRBJ1-1; D is unresolved. The CDR3 consists of 14 residues. Germline loops: CDR1 SGHRS, CDR2 YFSETQ. The V end lost 1 base, the J end lost 2 bases, and 9 bases lay between the germline ends. CDR3 residues: CASSLSTGNTEAFF. CDR3 bases: TGCGCCAGCAGCTTGAGTACGGGAAACACTGAAGCTTTCTTT.

This clonotype was recorded at least ten times. The chain links TRBV29-1 to TRBJ2-7, with 7 nucleotides matching TRBD1. This CDR3 region has 12 residues. The J segment lost 7 bases and the V segment lost 8 bases, leaving 11 bases of the junction unmatched. Germline V CDR1 and CDR2: SQVTM, ANQGSEA. CDR3 DNA sequence: TGCAGCATAAGACAGGGCTCTGAAGAGCAGTACTTC. Translated, it gives CSIRQGSEEQYF.

This clonotype was seen only a few times. V is TRBV19 and J is TRBJ2-5; D is possibly TRBD2 (6 bases). Germline CDR1 is LNHDA and CDR2 is SQIVND (reference sequence). The CDR3 length is 12 residues. Trimming shortened V by 4 bases and J by 5 bases, and 8 bases separated the two germline ends. CDR3 amino acids: CASSSGVETQYF. CDR3 sequence (DNA): TGTGCCAGTAGTAGCGGGGTGGAGACCCAGTACTTC.

In this sample, this clonotype turned up many times. A junction boundary mismatches the germline segment, possibly from a read error. The rearrangement joins TRBV5-1 to TRBJ2-7; D perhaps matches TRBD1 (5 bases). Germline V lookup: CDR1 SGHRS, CDR2 YFSETQ. This CDR3 has 16 amino acids. CDR3: CASSLGPATVYIEQYF. The CDR3, as DNA: TGCGCCAGCAGTTTGGGGCCGGCGACAGTTTATATCGAGCAGTACTTC.

This clonotype is medium-sized within its sample. This chain uses TRBV20-1 with TRBJ2-5, with D unclear. The CDR3 has 15 amino acids. Germline values: CDR1 DFQATT, CDR2 SNEGSKA (reference sequence). With 0 bases removed from V and 5 bases from J, the gap between germline ends came to 16 bases. The CDR3 reads CSARDYATVGETQYF. The CDR3 bases are TGCAGTGCTAGAGATTACGCCACCGTGGGGGAGACCCAGTACTTC.

The sample holds one count of this clonotype. The genes are TRBV5-6 and TRBJ1-1, with D unclear. Germline CDR1 SGHDT, CDR2 YYEEEE. The CDR3 is 13 residues long. The V end was cut by 1 base, the J end by 1 base, with 5 bases between. The CDR3 region is CASSLPPNTEAFF. CDR3 sequence (DNA): TGTGCCAGCAGCTTGCCCCCGAACACTGAAGCTTTCTTT.

This clonotype came up many times. The chain is built from TRBV3-1 and TRBJ2-5, with 8 bases matching TRBD2. V lost 1 base, J lost 2 bases, and 9 bases stayed unmatched. Germline CDR1 is LGHDT and CDR2 is YNNKEL (reference sequence). The CDR3 loop spans 17 amino acids. CDR3 amino acids: CASSQVTSGGFQETQYF. The DNA for the CDR3 is TGTGCCAGCAGCCAAGTCACTAGCGGAGGATTTCAAGAGACCCAGTACTTC.

This clonotype showed up many times. The chain employs TRBV2 and TRBJ2-6; no clear D gene. CDR1 is SNHLY and CDR2 is FYNNEI in the germline V gene. The CDR3 is 14 amino acids. Trimming took off 6 bases at V and 1 base at J, with 7 bases between the two ends. In DNA, the CDR3 is TGTGCCAGCAGCTCCAGGTCTGGGGCCAACGTCCTGACTTTC. It specifies CASSSRSGANVLTF.

This rearrangement joins TRBV28 to TRBJ1-1, with D unresolved. CDR1 is MDHEN and CDR2 is SYDVKM in the germline V gene. The CDR3 is 16 residues long. V shed 5 bases and J shed 1 base, with 17 bases lying between them. The CDR3 DNA reads TGTGCCAGCAGTCCCCCGGGCGTAGAGGGGAACACTGAAGCTTTCTTT. Translated, it gives CASSPPGVEGNTEAFF.

This clonotype was recorded many times. This chain uses TRBV18 with TRBJ2-5; a weak D match, TRBD2 (5 bases). Trimming shortened V by 3 bases and J by 6 bases, and 23 bases separated the two germline ends. The CDR3 runs to 17 residues. The germline gives CDR1 KGHSH, CDR2 LQKENI. CDR3 coding DNA: TGTGCCAGCTCACCCGGATCGTCAGGACTCCTAGGGAAGACCCAGTACTTC. It is translated as CASSPGSSGLLGKTQYF. Using reference TRBV18 and TRBJ2-5 for the parts outside the CDR3, the full variable domain is NAGVMQNPRHLVRRRGQEARLRCSPMKGHSHVYWYRQLPEEGLKFMVYLQKENIIDESGMPKERFSAEFPKEGPSILRIQQVVRGDSAAYFCASSPGSSGLLGKTQYFGPGTRLLVL.

This clonotype was detected a few times. The gene calls are TRBV5-1 and TRBJ2-5; tentatively, D is TRBD1 (6 bases). CDR1 is SGHRS and CDR2 is YFSETQ in the germline V gene. The CDR3 spans 14 residues. Between the trimmed V and J ends, which lost 4 bases and 2 bases, there was a span of 12 bases. CDR3 region: CASSRGQNQETQYF. CDR3 in DNA: TGCGCCAGCAGCCGCGGACAGAATCAAGAGACCCAGTACTTC.